Reported below is one T cell receptor (beta chain). No antigen is known for it. This entry comes from a study of cytomegalovirus exposure and HLA in healthy donors. Study conclusions and caveats: A later analysis by the authors found several of the most significant clusters apparently linked to common viral pathogens.

The PCR ran on 60 Vbeta and 13 Jbeta primers. Assay used: immunoSEQ multiplex PCR; TCRdb lists only in-frame clones, some missing. The sample has 100,000 to 130,000 clones, about 80% seen once. The clonotype originates from a man in his thirties or forties in good health and CMV-seropositive. The sample comprised PBMCs.

The CDR3 DNA is TGTGCCAGCGCGAAGGGACGACTAGCCGCCCAAGAGACCCAGTACTTC. It is translated as CASAKGRLAAQETQYF. This chain links TRBV2 with TRBJ2-5, with 7 bases that match TRBD2. Germline trimming cut 8 bases from V and 1 base from J; bases unmatched to any gene: 13. Germline lookup yields CDR1 SNHLY and CDR2 FYNNEI. The CDR3 contains 16 residues.